The 27 T cell receptor beta chains reported below all come from one sample, sequenced in a study of cytomegalovirus exposure and HLA in healthy donors. The PCR ran on 60 Vbeta and 13 Jbeta primers. Method: immunoSEQ multiplex PCR; TCRdb's copy keeps in-frame clones and lacks some. The sample table includes tens of thousands of clones. The specimen sequenced was PBMCs. These receptors were taken from a male donor in good health and CMV-seronegative.

This chain joins TRBV18 and TRBJ1-5; D possibly corresponds to TRBD1 (6 bases). Between the trimmed V and J ends, which lost 3 bases and 3 bases, there was a span of 15 bases. The CDR3 runs 16 residues. CDR1 and CDR2 from the germline V gene are KGHSH and LQKENI. The CDR3 DNA reads as TGTGCCAGCTCACCGGGGAGCAGGGGCGCCAATCAGCCCCAGCATTTT. Translated: CASSPGSRGANQPQHF.

The chain couples TRBV28 to TRBJ2-7; weak D call: TRBD1 (6 bases). CDR1 is MDHEN and CDR2 is SYDVKM in the germline V gene. V lost 3 bases, J lost 5 bases, and 14 bases lay in between. The CDR3 has 14 amino acids. The CDR3 DNA follows: TGTGCCAGCAGTTTTCCAGGGGCCAGGCACGAGCAGTACTTC. Protein product: CASSFPGARHEQYF. The full variable domain, rest sourced from reference TRBV28 and TRBJ2-7, is DVKVTQSSRYLVKRTGEKVFLECVQDMDHENMFWYRQDPGLGLRLIYFSYDVKMKEKGDIPEGYSVSREKKERFSLILESASTNQTSMYLCASSFPGARHEQYFGPGTRLTVT.

This chain's CDR3 is CASSSGLAGETQYF. CDR3 in DNA: TGCGCCAGCAGCTCGGGACTAGCGGGGGAGACCCAGTACTTC. The J gene is TRBJ2-5, the V gene TRBV5-1; 13 nucleotides align to TRBD2. The CDR3 loop spans 14 amino acids. The germline V gene has CDR1 SGHRS and CDR2 YFSETQ. V lost 3 bases to trimming and J lost 5 bases; unmatched junction nucleotides: 1.

The chain carries TRBV5-6 and TRBJ2-5; D gene uncertain. CDR3 length equals 11 residues. Germline V gene data show CDR1 as SGHDT and CDR2 as YYEEEE. V dropped 5 bases and J dropped 5 bases, with 7 bases sitting between them. The chain's CDR3 is CASSVRETQYF. DNA for the CDR3: TGTGCCAGCAGTGTTCGGGAGACCCAGTACTTC.

This chain joins TRBV2 and TRBJ2-2; possibly TRBD2 for D (5 bases). Trimming took off 7 bases at V and 5 bases at J, with 17 bases between the two ends. The germline CDR1 and CDR2 sequences are SNHLY and FYNNEI. CDR3 length: 15 residues. DNA of the CDR3: TGTGCCAGCAAGGCGAGTGGGAGTGGGACCGGGGAGCTGTTTTTT. It is translated as CASKASGSGTGELFF.

The rearrangement joins TRBV30 to TRBJ2-3; 10 bases are a match to TRBD1. The germline gives CDR1 GTSNPN, CDR2 SVGIG (reference sequence). The junction had 7 bases not matched to a gene; V was cut back by 2 bases and J by 5 bases. The CDR3 extends over 15 amino acids. CDR3 bases: TGTGCCTGGAGTTCCGGGACAGGGGTGAAAGATACGCAGTATTTT. It encodes CAWSSGTGVKDTQYF.

The chain is built from TRBV5-8 and TRBJ1-2; possible D gene TRBD1, 6 bases. The CDR3 length is 15 residues. V was cut by 6 bases and J by 0 bases, with 15 bases left in between. Germline loops: CDR1 SGHTS, CDR2 YDEGEE. The CDR3 region is CASTLGPGANYGYTF. As DNA, the CDR3 is TGTGCCAGCACCTTAGGTCCAGGGGCTAACTATGGCTACACCTTC.

V gene TRBV27 combines with J gene TRBJ2-1; D gene ambiguous. The CDR3 loop spans 14 amino acids. V lost 2 bases and J lost 3, with 8 bases in between. Germline CDR1 reads MNHEY; CDR2 reads SMNVEV (reference sequence). CDR3 coding DNA: TGTGCCAGCAGTTTACGGCTAGACTACAATGAGCAGTTCTTC. Protein: CASSLRLDYNEQFF.

The CDR3, as DNA: TGTGCCACCCGACAGGCAGGAGAGACCCAGTACTTC. Translated: CATRQAGETQYF. The chain uses TRBV19 and TRBJ2-5; TRBD1 is a possible D gene (6 bases). Trimming removed 10 bases from V and 4 bases from J, with 13 bases in between. Germline lookup yields CDR1 LNHDA and CDR2 SQIVND (reference sequence). The CDR3 sequence is 12 residues long.

This chain joins TRBV28 and TRBJ2-7, with D perhaps TRBD2 (5 bases). The CDR3 runs 13 residues. Per the germline V gene, CDR1 is MDHEN and CDR2 is SYDVKM. V was pared by 3 bases and J by 2 bases, with 8 bases between. CDR3 bases: TGTGCCAGCAGTTTGGGGAGCGCCTACGAGCAGTACTTC. Protein: CASSLGSAYEQYF.

CDR3 DNA: TGTGCCAGCAGCCCAACCGGAGGGGAGTCCGGTGAGCAGTTCTTC. This codes for CASSPTGGESGEQFF. This rearrangement joins TRBV5-4 to TRBJ2-1; the D gene is possibly TRBD2 (6 bases). Trimming removed 4 bases at V and 9 bases at J, with 20 bases between. Germline V CDR1 and CDR2: SGHNT, YYREEE (reference sequence). The CDR3 totals 15 residues.

This rearrangement joins TRBV28 to TRBJ2-3, with D possibly being TRBD2 (6 bases). Per germline, CDR1 MDHEN and CDR2 SYDVKM. Trimming removed 5 bases from V and 3 bases from J, with 18 bases in between. The CDR3 sequence is 16 residues long. The CDR3 loop is CASSPGRGKGTDTQYF. CDR3 DNA sequence: TGTGCCAGCAGTCCCGGGAGAGGAAAAGGAACAGATACGCAGTATTTT.

The V gene is TRBV4-1, the J gene TRBJ2-7; perhaps TRBD1 as D (5 bases). V lost 1 base and J lost 2, with 9 bases in between. CDR1 and CDR2 from the germline V gene are MGHRA and YSYEKL. The CDR3 runs to 14 residues. The CDR3 is CASSQGQGAYEQYF. CDR3 sequence (DNA): TGCGCCAGCAGCCAAGGTCAGGGCGCCTACGAGCAGTACTTC.

The V call is TRBV28, the J call TRBJ2-7, with TRBD1 matching 9 bases. V gave up 6 bases and J gave up 0 bases; unmatched junction bases: 6. The CDR3 extends over 15 amino acids. CDR1 MDHEN and CDR2 SYDVKM come from the germline V gene. CDR3 sequence: CASRGQGSGSYEQYF. CDR3 coding DNA: TGTGCCAGCAGGGGACAGGGATCGGGCTCCTACGAGCAGTACTTC.

The V gene is TRBV7-3, the J gene TRBJ1-6; D is undetermined. Trimming cost V 4 bases and J 6 bases, with 10 bases left between them. Germline CDR1 and CDR2: SGHTA and FQGTGA. The CDR3 contains 14 residues. CDR3 DNA sequence: TGTGCCAGCAGCTCAAGCAAATCTAATTCACCCCTCCACTTT. It translates to CASSSSKSNSPLHF.

The gene calls are TRBV30 and TRBJ2-1, with 8 bases matching TRBD2. The CDR3 extends over 12 amino acids. The junction had 2 bases not matched to a gene; V was cut back by 2 bases and J by 8 bases. Germline CDR1 is GTSNPN and CDR2 is SVGIG (reference sequence). CDR3 loop: CAWSSSGDEQFF. The CDR3, as DNA: TGTGCCTGGAGTAGTAGCGGGGATGAGCAGTTCTTC.

As concerns this clone: The same CDR3 is also encoded by other DNA sequences in this sample. The genes are TRBV7-6 and TRBJ2-7, with a tentative D call TRBD1 (5 bases). CDR1 is SGHVS, CDR2 FNYEAQ, per germline. The CDR3 extends over 13 amino acids. Deletions cut 3 bases from V and 2 bases from J, with 8 bases between. CDR3 coding DNA: TGTGCCAGCAGCTTTACGACAGCCTACGAGCAGTACTTC. Its protein is CASSFTTAYEQYF.

J is TRBJ2-1 and V is TRBV5-6; unclear D gene. V was pared by 0 bases and J by 8 bases, with 6 bases between. CDR3 size: 12 residues. Germline-derived CDR1 and CDR2 are SGHDT and YYEEEE. Written as DNA, the CDR3 is TGTGCCAGCAGCTTGGATGCGTATGAGCAGTTCTTC. Protein sequence: CASSLDAYEQFF.

The V gene is TRBV18, the J gene TRBJ1-1; 11 bases fit TRBD1. CDR3 length equals 16 residues. The germline V gene encodes CDR1 KGHSH and CDR2 LQKENI. Unmatched junction bases numbered 6, after V lost 3 bases and J lost 3 bases. CDR3 amino acids: CASSPGTGGGDTEAFF. The CDR3 nucleotides are TGTGCCAGCTCACCGGGGACAGGGGGGGGAGACACTGAAGCTTTCTTT.

The chain is built from TRBV9 and TRBJ2-7, with D hard to call. The CDR3 contains 12 residues. The germline V and J ends were trimmed by 2 bases and 3 bases, with 6 bases remaining between them. Germline CDR1 is SGDLS and CDR2 is YYNGEE. The CDR3 is CASSVYHYEQYF. CDR3 bases: TGTGCCAGCAGCGTCTATCACTACGAGCAGTACTTC.

This chain joins TRBV10-2 and TRBJ2-7, with D unresolved. This CDR3 comprises 14 residues. The germline CDR1 and CDR2 sequences are WSHSY and SAAADI. V lost 3 bases to trimming and J lost 0 bases, with 9 bases between them. CDR3 nucleotide sequence: TGCGCCAGCAGTGAACTCGGTAGCTCCTACGAGCAGTACTTC. Its translation: CASSELGSSYEQYF.

The chain recombines TRBV5-6 with TRBJ1-1, with a tentative D call TRBD1 (6 bases). The CDR3 consists of 14 residues. Trimming left V 3 bases short and J 1 base short, with 10 bases between. The germline V gene encodes CDR1 SGHDT and CDR2 YYEEEE. CDR3 in amino acids: CASSWGTSNTEAFF. The CDR3 DNA follows: TGTGCCAGCAGCTGGGGGACATCGAACACTGAAGCTTTCTTT. The full variable domain, rest sourced from reference TRBV5-6 and TRBJ1-1, is DAGVTQSPTHLIKTRGQQVTLRCSPKSGHDTVSWYQQALGQGPQFIFQYYEEEERQRGNFPDRFSGHQFPNYSSELNVNALLLGDSALYLCASSWGTSNTEAFFGQGTRLTVV.

The rearrangement joins TRBV30 to TRBJ2-2; D gene uncertain. There are 17 residues in the CDR3. Per germline, CDR1 GTSNPN and CDR2 SVGIG (reference sequence). The germline V and J ends were trimmed by 0 bases and 5 bases, with 19 bases remaining between them. The CDR3 DNA is TGTGCCTGGAGTGTAAGAAGGAGAGTAACGAGGACCGGGGAGCTGTTTTTT. Encoded protein: CAWSVRRRVTRTGELFF.

The chain links TRBV11-3 to TRBJ2-6; 7 nucleotides agree with TRBD2. The CDR3 consists of 15 residues. V shed 4 bases and J 3 bases; nucleotides not matched to a gene: 3. In germline, CDR1 is SGHNT, CDR2 YENEEA. The CDR3 region has the DNA TGTGCCAGCAGCTCGGGGGGTAGTGGGGCCAACGTCCTGACTTTC. Protein sequence: CASSSGGSGANVLTF.

V is TRBV27 and J is TRBJ1-5; D may be TRBD1 (5 bases). This CDR3 comprises 13 residues. The germline V gene encodes CDR1 MNHEY and CDR2 SMNVEV (reference sequence). The V end was cut by 6 bases, the J end by 7 bases, with 13 bases between. In nucleotides, the CDR3 is TGTGCCAGCAGCCTAACTGGGGGGCAGCCCCAGCATTTT. It encodes CASSLTGGQPQHF.

The chain employs TRBV29-1 and TRBJ1-2; TRBD1 agrees at 8 bases. The trim removed 3 bases at V and 8 bases at J, leaving 14 bases unmatched. CDR3 length: 15 residues. CDR1 SQVTM and CDR2 ANQGSEA come from the germline V gene. CDR3: CSVDAGQGFFRGYTF. CDR3 in DNA: TGCAGCGTTGACGCAGGACAGGGTTTCTTTAGGGGCTACACCTTC.

The chain joins TRBV9 to TRBJ2-1; 12 nucleotides agree with TRBD2. Germline CDR1 and CDR2: SGDLS and YYNGEE. CDR3 length equals 19 residues. Germline trimming cut 4 bases from V and 5 bases from J; bases unmatched to any gene: 16. DNA for the CDR3: TGTGCCAGCAGCTATACTAGCGGGAGGCCGACTCGGTCCGACAATGAGCAGTTCTTC. This gives the protein CASSYTSGRPTRSDNEQFF.